The sequence of this TCR beta chain was determined in a study of T cells in Graves' hyperthyroidism and ophthalmopathy. Study results and limitations: Appearing also in blood were most of the thyroid clonotypes expanded above 0.001.

CDR3 length: 15 residues. Trimming took 6 bases from V and 2 from J; bases not matched to a gene: 4. Uncontrolled infection, other autoimmune disease, pregnancy or lactation led to exclusion. Amplified TCR beta CDR3 regions derived from RNA transcripts. HTBI primers were used for first-round RT-PCR of the TCR CDR3. Via MiXCR, TCRdb re-called the multiplex PCR reads, giving one row per CDR3 protein. The data contain roughly 500,000 distinct CDR3 sequences, 40% to 50% of them singletons. About this clonotype itself: Its target is unknown.

The chain uses TRBV12-3 or TRBV12-4 and TRBJ1-5; TRBD1 matches 10 bases. The source material was peripheral blood or thyroid tissue (not recorded which). The origin of this receptor is an adult woman with Graves' disease, either hyperthyroidism or ophthalmopathy (not recorded which). CDR3 region: CASRPGTGGNQPQHF. In DNA, the CDR3 is TGTGCCAGCAGACCCGGGACAGGGGGCAATCAGCCCCAGCATTTT.